This TCR beta chain was identified during a study of siplizumab effects on memory and regulatory T cells. Germline values: CDR1 SGHDN, CDR2 FVKESK. The V gene lost 1 base and the J gene lost 5 bases, with 5 bases spanning the gap. The CDR3 spans 13 residues. Of note for this clone: Its antigen is unknown.

Notes on the study in general: Sequences below about 10^-5 frequency were poorly captured. As a result, only a minor fraction of alloreactive clones mapped to unstimulated subsets.

Profiled with immunoSEQ multiplex PCR; TCRdb holds only in-frame clones, not every one. The sample contains around 100,000 clones, about 94% of which appear only once. The clonotype was recovered from a human donor in good health. This chain uses TRBV14 with TRBJ2-2; no clear D. Sequenced sample: non-Treg CD4+ T cells sorted from blood. Here the CDR3 reads CASSQVETGELFF. CDR3 nucleotide sequence: TGTGCCAGCAGCCAAGTTGAAACCGGGGAGCTGTTTTTT.